One sample yielded the 27 T cell receptor beta chains listed below, sequenced in a study of T cell changes during pregnancy in multiple sclerosis. Assay used: immunoSEQ multiplex PCR; TCRdb lists only in-frame clones, some missing. The sample includes approximately 28,000 clones, around nine tenths of them seen just once. This specimen consisted of CD8+ T cells from peripheral blood mononuclear cells, obtained before pregnancy. Receptors were obtained from a female donor with multiple sclerosis, enrolled in a pregnancy study.

The rearrangement joins TRBV27 to TRBJ2-5, with D unresolved. Germline V gene sequence: CDR1 MNHEY, CDR2 SMNVEV (reference sequence). The CDR3 has 14 residues. Trimming removed 3 bases at V and 5 bases at J, with 13 bases between. This CDR3 is CASSFSPAGETQYF. The CDR3 DNA reads TGTGCCAGCAGTTTTTCCCCGGCCGGGGAGACCCAGTACTTC.

A few counts support this clone. The chain's CDR3 is CASSSDVLAVHEQYF. CDR3 sequence (DNA): TGTGCCAGCAGCTCCGACGTCTTAGCGGTGCACGAGCAGTACTTC. The chain uses TRBV6-5 and TRBJ2-7; possible D gene TRBD2, 6 bases. This CDR3 has 15 residues. V lost 6 bases and J 5 bases, leaving 20 bases between the germline ends. Germline CDR1 reads MNHEY; CDR2 reads SVGAGI.

The chain is built from TRBV6-1 and TRBJ2-3; D is possibly TRBD1 (6 bases). The CDR3 spans 16 residues. Trimming removed 2 bases at V and 1 base at J, with 13 bases between. Germline V lookup: CDR1 MNHNS, CDR2 SASEGT. The CDR3 bases are TGTGCCAGCAGTGAAAGGTTGTGGACAGGCACAGATACGCAGTATTTT. Residues: CASSERLWTGTDTQYF.

This chain joins TRBV27 and TRBJ2-2; D not certain. The CDR3 runs to 12 residues. Germline loops: CDR1 MNHEY, CDR2 SMNVEV (reference sequence). Deletions cut 5 bases from V and 4 bases from J, with 5 bases between. The CDR3 spells CASSPLTGELFF. The CDR3 nucleotides are TGTGCCAGCAGTCCCCTCACCGGGGAGCTGTTTTTT.

The J gene is TRBJ1-2, the V gene TRBV10-3; 8 bases line up with TRBD1. CDR1 is ENHRY and CDR2 is SYGVKD in the germline V gene. The trim removed 2 bases at V and 6 bases at J, leaving 14 bases unmatched. The CDR3 consists of 17 residues. The CDR3 sequence is CAISEAVTGGLQDGYTF. The DNA for the CDR3 is TGTGCCATCAGTGAGGCAGTAACAGGGGGGCTTCAGGATGGCTACACCTTC.

The chain recombines TRBV7-7 with TRBJ2-7; 8 bases match TRBD1. V gave up 1 base and J gave up 3 bases; unmatched junction bases: 8. Germline V gives CDR1 SSHAT, CDR2 FNYEAQ (reference sequence). The CDR3 consists of 16 residues. CDR3 protein: CASSLENTQGVYEQYF. CDR3 nucleotides: TGTGCCAGCAGCTTAGAGAATACACAGGGGGTCTACGAGCAGTACTTC.

The chain carries TRBV5-1 and TRBJ2-1; 8 nucleotides match TRBD1. The CDR3 covers 15 residues. CDR1 and CDR2 (germline): SGHRS, YFSETQ. V shed 4 bases and J 2 bases; nucleotides not matched to a gene: 5. The CDR3: CASSPTGGPYNEQFF. CDR3 DNA: TGCGCCAGCAGCCCAACAGGGGGACCCTACAATGAGCAGTTCTTC.

This clone has a handful of counts. This chain links TRBV7-9 with TRBJ1-5; 8 positions match TRBD1. The ends lost 5 bases at V and 0 bases at J; junction bases unmatched: 9. Per germline, CDR1 SEHNR and CDR2 FQNEAQ (reference sequence). The CDR3 is 17 amino acids. The CDR3 here is CASSNTGGPYSNQPQHF. The CDR3 bases are TGTGCCAGCAGCAACACAGGGGGACCATATAGCAATCAGCCCCAGCATTTT.

The V gene is TRBV4-3, the J gene TRBJ1-2; no clear D. CDR3 size: 12 residues. The germline V gene has CDR1 LGHNA and CDR2 YSLEER. V dropped 1 base and J dropped 5 bases, with 5 bases sitting between them. The CDR3 here is CASSQVGYGYTF. As DNA, the CDR3 is TGCGCCAGCAGCCAAGTCGGGTATGGCTACACCTTC.

The chain employs TRBV5-4 and TRBJ1-3, with D uncertain. The CDR3 loop spans 14 amino acids. The germline gives CDR1 SGHNT, CDR2 YYREEE (reference sequence). Between the trimmed V and J ends, which lost 2 bases and 2 bases, there was a span of 8 bases. This CDR3 is CASSFSGAGNTIYF. CDR3 nucleotides: TGTGCCAGCAGCTTCTCCGGGGCTGGAAACACCATATATTTT. The variable domain in full, with the rest retrieved from reference TRBV5-4 and TRBJ1-3, is ETGVTQSPTHLIKTRGQQVTLRCSSQSGHNTVSWYQQALGQGPQFIFQYYREEENGRGNFPPRFSGLQFPNYSSELNVNALELDDSALYLCASSFSGAGNTIYFGEGSWLTVV.

This chain links TRBV7-9 with TRBJ2-1, with 10 bases aligning to TRBD1. The junction had 5 bases not matched to a gene; V was cut back by 1 base and J by 8 bases. The germline V gene has CDR1 SEHNR and CDR2 FQNEAQ (reference sequence). The CDR3 has 15 residues. CDR3: CASSLGQGARDEQFF. CDR3 sequence (DNA): TGTGCCAGCAGCTTAGGACAGGGGGCTAGAGATGAGCAGTTCTTC.

This chain connects TRBV30 to TRBJ1-1; 10 bases fit TRBD1. The V segment lost 2 bases and the J segment 5 bases; nucleotides outside the gene matches: 5. Per the germline V gene, CDR1 is GTSNPN and CDR2 is SVGIG (reference sequence). The CDR3 length is 14 residues. Here the CDR3 DNA reads TGTGCCTGGAGTAGACAGGGGGCGTTAACTGAAGCTTTCTTT. It specifies CAWSRQGALTEAFF.

V and J are TRBV28 and TRBJ2-1, with a tentative D call TRBD2 (6 bases). Trimming took off 10 bases at V and 5 bases at J, with 12 bases between the two ends. The length of the CDR3 is 12 residues. CDR1 is MDHEN and CDR2 is SYDVKM in the germline V gene. CDR3 protein: CATGVGDNEQFF. In DNA form, the CDR3 reads TGTGCCACGGGAGTGGGGGACAATGAGCAGTTCTTC.

The chain links TRBV4-1 to TRBJ1-2; D may be TRBD1 (6 bases). The CDR3 covers 16 residues. Germline CDR1 MGHRA, CDR2 YSYEKL. The V and J ends lost 0 bases and 1 base respectively, with 12 bases between them. The CDR3 protein is CASSQDRGGLNYGYTF. CDR3 bases: TGCGCCAGCAGCCAAGATCGGGGGGGGCTTAACTATGGCTACACCTTC.

The V call is TRBV5-4, the J call TRBJ2-5; 10 bases are a match to TRBD2. The length of the CDR3 is 14 residues. V dropped 4 bases and J dropped 3; count of bases not matched to a gene: 3. In germline, CDR1 is SGHNT, CDR2 YYREEE (reference sequence). The DNA of the CDR3 is TGTGCCAGCAGCATTGGACTAGCGGAAGAGACCCAGTACTTC. Translated: CASSIGLAEETQYF.

The chain couples TRBV4-2 to TRBJ2-1, with TRBD2 identical over 13 bases. The J segment lost 4 bases and the V segment lost 3 bases, leaving 3 bases of the junction unmatched. Germline V gene lookup returns CDR1 LGHNA and CDR2 YNFKEQ. CDR3 length: 16 residues. DNA for the CDR3: TGTGCCAGCAGCCAGGAACTAGCGGGGGGGTACAATGAGCAGTTCTTC. Its protein product is CASSQELAGGYNEQFF.

This chain links TRBV27 with TRBJ2-7; 9 bases agree with TRBD2. There are 17 residues in the CDR3. V shed 3 bases, J shed 3 bases, and the junction held 12 bases outside the gene matches. Germline-derived CDR1 and CDR2 are MNHEY and SMNVEV (reference sequence). The CDR3 loop is CASSFLRTSGFHYEQYF. The CDR3 bases are TGTGCCAGCAGTTTCCTACGCACTAGCGGGTTCCACTACGAGCAGTACTTC.

The genes are TRBV4-3 and TRBJ2-1, with a weak D call TRBD2 (5 bases). Trimming took off 3 bases at V and 9 bases at J, with 12 bases between the two ends. The CDR3 covers 13 residues. Germline CDR1 LGHNA, CDR2 YSLEER. Written as DNA, the CDR3 is TGCGCCAGCAGCCAGGTTAGCGACGGTGAGCAGTTCTTC. Its protein is CASSQVSDGEQFF.

The chain carries TRBV7-2 and TRBJ2-3, with 12 bases fitting TRBD2. V trimming: 5 bases; J trimming: 7 bases; junction bases outside the gene matches: 10. The CDR3 is made up of 16 amino acids. The germline V gene encodes CDR1 SGHTA and CDR2 FQGNSA. CDR3 amino acids: CASSPRTSGKSNTQYF. The CDR3 nucleotides are TGTGCCAGCAGCCCGAGGACTAGCGGGAAATCAAATACGCAGTATTTT.

The chain is built from TRBV7-9 and TRBJ1-6, with no clear D. With 2 bases removed from V and 13 bases from J, the gap between germline ends came to 12 bases. CDR1 and CDR2 (germline): SEHNR, FQNEAQ (reference sequence). This CDR3 comprises 13 residues. CDR3 DNA sequence: TGTGCCAGCAGCTTACGGTCCTATGCGCCCCTCCACTTT. As protein: CASSLRSYAPLHF. Full variable domain (outside the CDR3, taken from reference TRBV7-9 and TRBJ1-6): DTGVSQNPRHKITKRGQNVTFRCDPISEHNRLYWYRQTLGQGPEFLTYFQNEAQLEKSRLLSDRFSAERPKGSFSTLEIQRTEQGDSAMYLCASSLRSYAPLHFGNGTRLTVT.

This CDR3 reads CAIGGGTQPSYEQYF. CDR3 bases: TGTGCCATTGGGGGGGGGACACAGCCCTCCTACGAGCAGTACTTC. The chain uses TRBV10-3 and TRBJ2-7, with D possibly being TRBD2 (7 bases). Germline CDR1 ENHRY, CDR2 SYGVKD. The CDR3 has 15 residues. Trimming removed 9 bases from V and 0 bases from J, with 18 bases in between.

The chain couples TRBV27 to TRBJ1-1; 8 nucleotides line up with TRBD1. The CDR3 spans 14 residues. Germline V gene data show CDR1 as MNHEY and CDR2 as SMNVEV (reference sequence). Trimming cost V 2 bases and J 6 bases; bases outside gene matches: 5. CDR3 region: CASSLAGGMSEAFF. CDR3 nucleotides: TGTGCCAGCAGTTTAGCAGGGGGCATGTCTGAAGCTTTCTTT.

The V and J genes are TRBV27 and TRBJ1-5; no definite D call. The CDR3 runs 12 residues. Trimming took 6 bases from V and 7 from J, leaving 10 bases between them. Germline V gene data show CDR1 as MNHEY and CDR2 as SMNVEV (reference sequence). The CDR3 sequence is CASRTGGQPQHF. The CDR3 DNA reads as TGTGCCAGCAGGACGGGCGGGCAGCCCCAGCATTTT.

The chain has TRBV11-2 and TRBJ2-1, with 9 nucleotides matching TRBD2. V lost 0 bases and J lost 4; bases outside the gene matches: 7. Germline V gene data show CDR1 as SGHAT and CDR2 as FQNNGV. CDR3 size: 17 residues. The CDR3 reads CASSLEVSGSRYNEQFF. The CDR3 DNA is TGTGCCAGCAGCTTAGAGGTTAGCGGGAGTAGGTACAATGAGCAGTTCTTC.

The chain carries TRBV27 and TRBJ2-1, with D possibly TRBD1 on 6 matching bases. Germline-derived CDR1 and CDR2 are MNHEY and SMNVEV (reference sequence). This CDR3 is 15 amino acids long. V gave up 1 base and J gave up 5 bases, with 12 bases separating them. CDR3 bases: TGTGCCAGCAGTTTATTGGGGGCGAAGGACAATGAGCAGTTCTTC. Translating it yields CASSLLGAKDNEQFF.

The chain uses TRBV27 and TRBJ2-5; 12 bases are shared with TRBD1. Trimming took 1 base from V and 5 from J; bases not matched to a gene: 5. CDR1 is MNHEY and CDR2 is SMNVEV in the germline V gene (reference sequence). CDR3 length: 16 amino acids. The CDR3 loop reads CASSLLGTGGSETQYF. CDR3 DNA sequence: TGTGCCAGCAGTTTATTAGGGACAGGGGGCTCGGAGACCCAGTACTTC.

The chain uses TRBV2 and TRBJ2-7; 7 nucleotides align to TRBD1. After removal of 1 base from V and 1 base from J, the junction contained 1 base not matched to a gene. Per the germline V gene, CDR1 is SNHLY and CDR2 is FYNNEI. This CDR3 region has 14 residues. Here the CDR3 reads CASSEGGQSYEQYF. CDR3 sequence (DNA): TGTGCCAGCAGTGAAGGGGGACAGTCCTACGAGCAGTACTTC.